This is a list of T cell receptor beta chains from one sample in a study of blood T cell repertoires in COVID-19. The data were produced by immunoSEQ multiplex PCR, yet TCRdb's version contains in-frame clones alone and is incomplete. The table records around 63,000 clones, over 75% of them present only once. The sample taken for sequencing was peripheral blood. The origin of the receptors is a man aged 55 to 70 with acute or convalescent COVID-19. CDR3s include the opening cysteine and the closing phenylalanine or tryptophan. D genes are given only for firm matches. Size tells how often a clone was seen (once, few, many) or the class of an expanded clone, and some rows leave it out.

D: -
J: TRBJ1-1
size: medium-sized
V: TRBV6-5
CDR3: CASSTGTTEAFF
DNA: TGTGCCAGCAGTACAGGGACGACTGAAGCTTTCTTT

D: -
J: TRBJ2-7
size: few
V: TRBV5-1
CDR3: CASSQNYEQYF
DNA: TGCGCCAGCAGCCAGAACTACGAGCAGTACTTC

D: TRBD1
J: TRBJ2-7
size: -
V: TRBV7-6
CDR3: CASSRLTGVSYEQYF
DNA: TGTGCCAGCAGCCGCCTGACAGGGGTTTCCTACGAGCAGTACTTC

D: -
J: TRBJ1-4
size: -
V: TRBV5-1
CDR3: CASSLRGWGNEKLFF
DNA: TGCGCCAGCAGCTTACGAGGGTGGGGTAATGAAAAACTGTTTTTT

D: TRBD1
J: TRBJ1-1
size: -
V: TRBV3-1/TRBV3-2
CDR3: CASSQSGTGAGTEAFF
DNA: TGTGCCAGCAGCCAATCCGGGACAGGGGCCGGCACTGAAGCTTTCTTT

D: TRBD2
J: TRBJ2-7
size: -
V: TRBV28
CDR3: CASRPTSGGAFEQYF
DNA: TGTGCCAGCAGACCCACTAGCGGGGGGGCCTTCGAGCAGTACTTC

D: -
J: TRBJ1-2
size: once
V: TRBV10-3
CDR3: CASWGLVSYGYTF
DNA: TGTGCCTCCTGGGGCCTGGTGAGCTATGGCTACACCTTC

D: -
J: TRBJ2-5
size: once
V: TRBV21-1
CDR3: CASRNRGRGRPLRETQYF
DNA: TGTGCCAGCAGAAACCGGGGGCGGGGGAGGCCACTCCGGGAGACCCAGTACTTC

D: -
J: TRBJ2-1
size: -
V: TRBV18
CDR3: CASSPNGQEDNEQFF
DNA: TGTGCCAGCTCACCTAATGGGCAGGAGGACAATGAGCAGTTCTTC

D: -
J: TRBJ2-2
size: -
V: TRBV6-5
CDR3: CATDSSNTGELFF
DNA: TGTGCCACCGACAGTTCGAACACCGGGGAGCTGTTTTTT

D: -
J: TRBJ1-1
size: -
V: TRBV11-2
CDR3: CASTRLISAEAFF
DNA: TGTGCCAGCACCCGGTTAATCTCGGCTGAAGCTTTCTTT

D: TRBD1
J: TRBJ2-7
size: few
V: TRBV5-5
CDR3: CASSSQGWYEQYF
DNA: TGTGCCAGCAGCTCACAGGGGTGGTACGAGCAGTACTTC

D: -
J: TRBJ1-3
size: -
V: TRBV6-1
CDR3: CASSGNADGSSGNTIYF
DNA: TGTGCCAGCAGTGGAAATGCGGACGGGAGCTCTGGAAACACCATATATTTT

D: -
J: TRBJ2-7
size: -
V: TRBV6-6
CDR3: CASTPSAGRDEQYF
DNA: TGTGCCAGCACCCCCAGCGCGGGTCGGGACGAGCAGTACTTC

D: TRBD2
J: TRBJ2-5
size: -
V: TRBV13
CDR3: CASSFRGDQETQYF
DNA: TGTGCCAGCAGCTTTCGGGGGGACCAAGAGACCCAGTACTTC

D: TRBD2
J: TRBJ2-3
size: once
V: TRBV2
CDR3: CASRALAGVTDTQYF
DNA: TGTGCCAGCAGGGCACTAGCGGGGGTCACAGATACGCAGTATTTT

D: -
J: TRBJ1-1
size: -
V: TRBV5-6
CDR3: CASREGSVNTEAFF
DNA: TGTGCCAGCAGAGAGGGTTCGGTGAACACTGAAGCTTTCTTT

D: -
J: TRBJ1-1
size: -
V: TRBV6-6
CDR3: CASSPRRLQVLQGAEAFF
DNA: TGTGCCAGCAGTCCAAGACGCCTCCAAGTCTTACAGGGCGCTGAAGCTTTCTTT

D: -
J: TRBJ2-7
size: many
V: TRBV19
CDR3: CASSIARDYEQYF
DNA: TGTGCCAGTAGTATCGCGAGGGACTACGAGCAGTACTTC

D: TRBD1
J: TRBJ1-6
size: -
V: TRBV14
CDR3: CASSLRGLYSPLHF
DNA: TGTGCCAGCAGCCTCAGGGGGCTATATTCACCCCTCCACTTT

D: TRBD1
J: TRBJ1-2
size: once
V: TRBV13
CDR3: CASSLEGGSYGYTF
DNA: TGTGCCAGCAGCTTAGAAGGGGGCAGCTATGGCTACACCTTC

D: TRBD1
J: TRBJ2-3
size: -
V: TRBV6-1
CDR3: CASSEVLPGQGRNTQYF
DNA: TGTGCCAGCAGTGAAGTACTCCCCGGACAGGGAAGAAATACGCAGTATTTT

D: -
J: TRBJ1-6
size: -
V: TRBV2
CDR3: CARRRQVNSPLHF
DNA: TGTGCCAGACGGAGACAGGTCAATTCACCCCTCCACTTT

D: -
J: TRBJ1-5
size: -
V: TRBV21-1
CDR3: CASSNLRDNQPQHF
DNA: TGTGCCAGCAGCAATCTCAGGGATAATCAGCCCCAGCATTTT

D: -
J: TRBJ1-4
size: -
V: TRBV4-1
CDR3: CASSQEGREGEKLFF
DNA: TGCGCCAGCAGCCAAGAGGGCAGGGAGGGCGAAAAACTGTTTTTT

D: TRBD2
J: TRBJ2-7
size: -
V: TRBV3-1/TRBV3-2
CDR3: CASSQGLAPGSYEQYF
DNA: TGTGCCAGCAGCCAGGGACTAGCCCCCGGGTCCTACGAGCAGTACTTC

D: -
J: TRBJ1-6
size: few
V: TRBV3-1/TRBV3-2
CDR3: CASGPRVSHSPLHF
DNA: TGTGCCAGCGGCCCTCGGGTCTCCCATTCACCCCTCCACTTT

D: TRBD1
J: TRBJ2-7
size: few
V: TRBV19
CDR3: CASSIDRGREQYF
DNA: TGTGCCAGTAGTATAGACAGGGGGCGCGAGCAGTACTTC

D: -
J: TRBJ1-5
size: -
V: TRBV6-5
CDR3: CASSYSSGANQPQHF
DNA: TGTGCCAGCAGTTACTCGAGTGGGGCCAATCAGCCCCAGCATTTT

D: TRBD1
J: TRBJ2-3
size: -
V: TRBV7-2
CDR3: CASSLRAPGQGVDTQYF
DNA: TGTGCCAGCAGCTTAAGGGCGCCGGGACAGGGAGTAGATACGCAGTATTTT

D: -
J: TRBJ2-3
size: -
V: TRBV7-3
CDR3: CASSLTSGPTDTQYF
DNA: TGTGCCAGCAGCTTAACTAGCGGCCCCACAGATACGCAGTATTTT

D: -
J: TRBJ2-1
size: -
V: TRBV29-1
CDR3: CSVENRVLYNEQFF
DNA: TGCAGCGTTGAGAACAGGGTATTATACAATGAGCAGTTCTTC

D: TRBD1
J: TRBJ2-3
size: -
V: TRBV27
CDR3: CASSGQVDTQYF
DNA: TGTGCCAGCAGTGGACAGGTGGATACGCAGTATTTT

D: -
J: TRBJ1-3
size: -
V: TRBV6-5
CDR3: CASSYGSGAGNTIYF
DNA: TGTGCCAGCAGTTACGGTTCGGGGGCTGGAAACACCATATATTTT

D: TRBD1
J: TRBJ2-3
size: -
V: TRBV11-2
CDR3: CASSTGGRRGTDTQYF
DNA: TGTGCCAGCAGTACAGGGGGCAGACGCGGCACAGATACGCAGTATTTT

D: -
J: TRBJ2-1
size: -
V: TRBV18
CDR3: CASSPGRVIDEQFF
DNA: TGTGCCAGCTCACCCGGCAGGGTTATCGATGAGCAGTTCTTC

D: TRBD1
J: TRBJ1-2
size: -
V: TRBV6-2/TRBV6-3
CDR3: CASSLQGINYGYTF
DNA: TGTGCCAGCAGCCTACAGGGGATTAACTATGGCTACACCTTC

D: -
J: TRBJ1-1
size: once
V: TRBV5-5
CDR3: CASSFQDTEAFF
DNA: TGTGCCAGCAGCTTCCAGGACACTGAAGCTTTCTTT

D: -
J: TRBJ2-6
size: -
V: TRBV9
CDR3: CASSFTHSGANVLTF
DNA: TGTGCCAGCAGCTTTACACACTCTGGGGCCAACGTCCTGACTTTC

D: TRBD2
J: TRBJ2-5
size: -
V: TRBV27
CDR3: CASSRGGYQETQYF
DNA: TGTGCCAGCAGCCGGGGGGGTTACCAAGAGACCCAGTACTTC

D: TRBD2
J: TRBJ2-5
size: -
V: TRBV5-1
CDR3: CASSKGTSPETQYF
DNA: TGCGCCAGCAGCAAAGGGACTAGCCCAGAGACCCAGTACTTC

D: TRBD2
J: TRBJ2-5
size: -
V: TRBV3-1/TRBV3-2
CDR3: CASSLRGGAGETQYF
DNA: TGTGCCAGCAGCCTTCGCGGGGGGGCCGGAGAGACCCAGTACTTC

D: -
J: TRBJ2-4
size: -
V: TRBV10-2
CDR3: CASSDQGGVAKNIQYF
DNA: TGCGCCAGCAGTGACCAGGGTGGAGTAGCCAAAAACATTCAGTACTTC

D: TRBD1
J: TRBJ1-4
size: -
V: TRBV7-2
CDR3: CASSLARTGYEKLFF
DNA: TGTGCCAGCAGCTTAGCAAGGACAGGGTATGAAAAACTGTTTTTT

D: -
J: TRBJ2-1
size: -
V: TRBV2
CDR3: CASNYYNEQFF
DNA: TGTGCCAGCAACTACTACAATGAGCAGTTCTTC

D: TRBD1
J: TRBJ2-4
size: -
V: TRBV28
CDR3: CASSLFGPGGAAKNIQYF
DNA: TGTGCCAGCAGCCTCTTCGGACCAGGGGGCGCAGCCAAAAACATTCAGTACTTC

D: -
J: TRBJ2-5
size: -
V: TRBV18
CDR3: CASSPRAGETQYF
DNA: TGTGCCAGCTCACCGCGGGCCGGAGAGACCCAGTACTTC

D: -
J: TRBJ1-4
size: -
V: TRBV19
CDR3: CASSGAAVEEKLFF
DNA: TGTGCCAGTAGTGGGGCGGCGGTTGAAGAAAAACTGTTTTTT

D: TRBD1
J: TRBJ1-5
size: -
V: TRBV7-9
CDR3: CASSFGQDNQPQHF
DNA: TGTGCCAGCAGTTTTGGACAGGACAATCAGCCCCAGCATTTT

D: -
J: TRBJ1-4
size: -
V: TRBV9
CDR3: CASISEETNEKLFF
DNA: TGTGCCAGCATCTCAGAGGAAACTAATGAAAAACTGTTTTTT

D: TRBD1
J: TRBJ1-2
size: -
V: TRBV5-6
CDR3: CASSLEDRGGYTF
DNA: TGTGCCAGCAGCTTGGAGGACAGGGGAGGCTACACCTTC

D: -
J: TRBJ2-7
size: -
V: TRBV11-2
CDR3: CASSLSMRTADEQYF
DNA: TGTGCCAGCAGCTTAAGTATGCGGACAGCGGACGAGCAGTACTTC

D: TRBD1
J: TRBJ2-5
size: -
V: TRBV15
CDR3: CATSPYGQGMRETQYF
DNA: TGTGCCACCAGCCCCTACGGACAGGGGATGCGAGAGACCCAGTACTTC

D: -
J: TRBJ2-3
size: -
V: TRBV5-1
CDR3: CASSLAADTQYF
DNA: TGCGCCAGCAGCTTGGCCGCAGATACGCAGTATTTT

D: TRBD1
J: TRBJ2-7
size: -
V: TRBV25-1
CDR3: CASSGRGYEQYF
DNA: TGTGCCAGCAGTGGCAGGGGGTACGAGCAGTACTTC

D: -
J: TRBJ1-1
size: once
V: TRBV23-1
CDR3: CASSQWTPGTGADTEAFF
DNA: TGCGCCAGCAGTCAGTGGACCCCGGGCACGGGAGCAGACACTGAAGCTTTCTTT

D: -
J: TRBJ2-3
size: -
V: TRBV6-5
CDR3: CASSYGPGVTDTQYF
DNA: TGTGCCAGCAGTTACGGGCCAGGGGTTACAGATACGCAGTATTTT

D: -
J: TRBJ1-6
size: -
V: TRBV11-2
CDR3: CASSPREGHSPLHF
DNA: TGTGCCAGCAGCCCCAGGGAGGGCCATTCACCCCTCCACTTT